These 31 T cell receptor beta chains share one sample of origin, sequenced in a study of beta chain features in type 1 diabetes. The study's findings and limits: Shortening of TCRB CDR3s, moderate but significant, appeared in all four CD4+ subsets of Type 1 diabetes patients.

Every isolated RNA sample was fully reverse transcribed, so sequencing captured expressed TCRB transcripts. Assay used: immunoSEQ multiplex PCR; TCRdb lists only in-frame clones, some missing. There are a few hundred thousand clones in the sample; approximately 15% occur only once, and approximately 0.018% lies in the top ten. No antigen has been identified for these receptors. The specimen sequenced was naive CD4+ T cells from blood. The origin of the receptors is a man aged 30 to 39 with type 1 diabetes.

This chain uses TRBV9 with TRBJ1-1; TRBD1 might be the D (5 bases). CDR3 size: 14 residues. Per the germline V gene, CDR1 is SGDLS and CDR2 is YYNGEE. Between the trimmed V and J ends, which lost 0 bases and 2 bases, there was a span of 8 bases. The CDR3 DNA reads as TGTGCCAGCAGCGTAGCTGGGGCCAACACTGAAGCTTTCTTT. Translating it yields CASSVAGANTEAFF.

The chain combines TRBV18 with TRBJ2-1; 9 bases line up with TRBD2. J was trimmed by 6 bases and V by 3 bases; bases with no gene match: 9. CDR1 and CDR2 from the germline V gene are KGHSH and LQKENI. The CDR3 loop spans 16 amino acids. CDR3 in DNA: TGTGCCAGCTCACCGAGGATAGCGGGAGCGGTCAATGAGCAGTTCTTC. Its protein is CASSPRIAGAVNEQFF.

In this sample, this clone turned up a few times. The chain links TRBV9 to TRBJ2-7; no clear D. Germline V gives CDR1 SGDLS, CDR2 YYNGEE. This CDR3 is built from 13 residues. The V end was cut by 0 bases, the J end by 2 bases, with 6 bases between. DNA for the CDR3: TGTGCCAGCAGCGTAGTGGCCACCTACGAGCAGTACTTC. Translating gives CASSVVATYEQYF. Supplemented by reference TRBV9 and TRBJ2-7, the full variable domain reads DSGVTQTPKHLITATGQRVTLRCSPRSGDLSVYWYQQSLDQGLQFLIQYYNGEERAKGNILERFSAQQFPDLHSELNLSSLELGDSALYFCASSVVATYEQYFGPGTRLTVT.

V is TRBV25-1 and J is TRBJ2-7, with a possible D match to TRBD1 (5 bases). The CDR3 has 15 amino acids. Deletions cut 1 base from V and 5 bases from J, with 15 bases between. In germline, CDR1 is MGHDK, CDR2 SYGVNS. The chain's CDR3 is CASSEWIGEIDEQYF. The CDR3 DNA reads TGTGCCAGCAGTGAATGGATAGGGGAAATCGACGAGCAGTACTTC.

The V gene is TRBV19, the J gene TRBJ2-3, with TRBD1 matching over 8 bases. Germline-derived CDR1 and CDR2 are LNHDA and SQIVND (reference sequence). The CDR3 extends over 16 amino acids. V lost 2 bases, J lost 3 bases, and 7 bases stayed unmatched. CDR3 residues: CASSILARGHTDTQYF. CDR3 DNA sequence: TGTGCCAGTAGTATATTGGCCAGGGGGCATACAGATACGCAGTATTTT.

To note about this clone: The sample holds other DNA sequences that translate to the same CDR3. DNA of the CDR3: TGTGCCAGCAGCTTAGGACTAGCTAATGAGCAGTTCTTC. Protein sequence: CASSLGLANEQFF. The chain uses TRBV11-2 and TRBJ2-1, with 7 bases matching TRBD2. Germline V lookup: CDR1 SGHAT, CDR2 FQNNGV. With 1 base clipped from V and 7 bases from J, the junction kept 1 base outside the gene matches. The CDR3 extends over 13 amino acids.

J is TRBJ2-5 and V is TRBV7-6, with D possibly being TRBD2 (6 bases). The germline gives CDR1 SGHVS, CDR2 FNYEAQ. The CDR3 is 17 amino acids. Deletions cut 5 bases from V and 4 bases from J, with 23 bases between. The CDR3 loop reads CASSPGSFGAEGETQYF. As DNA, the CDR3 is TGTGCCAGCAGCCCGGGTTCCTTTGGAGCGGAGGGAGAGACCCAGTACTTC.

This sequence joins TRBV7-8 and TRBJ1-1, with 7 nucleotides matching TRBD1. The CDR3 covers 16 residues. Losses at the gene ends were 2 bases for V and 4 bases for J; bases not matched to a gene: 10. CDR1 is SGHVS and CDR2 is FQNEAQ in the germline V gene. CDR3 in amino acids: CASSLIRGLVATEAFF. DNA for the CDR3: TGTGCCAGCAGCTTAATCAGGGGGTTGGTGGCCACTGAAGCTTTCTTT.

The V gene is TRBV5-1, the J gene TRBJ2-5; unclear D gene. The tail of the sequence fits TRBJ2-7 better, so the J call may be wrong. Germline loops: CDR1 SGHRS, CDR2 YFSETQ. The CDR3 has 11 amino acids. DNA for the CDR3: TGCGCCAGCACCGGGTACTACGAGCAGTACTTC. Its protein is CASTGYYEQYF.

This chain connects TRBV7-9 to TRBJ1-2; the match to TRBD1 covers 8 bases. Trimming took 7 bases from V and 5 from J; bases not matched to a gene: 6. This CDR3 has 13 residues. Germline V lookup: CDR1 SEHNR, CDR2 FQNEAQ (reference sequence). CDR3 loop: CASNGQGDYGYTF. The CDR3 DNA follows: TGTGCCAGCAATGGACAGGGAGATTATGGCTACACCTTC. Drawing the rest from reference TRBV7-9 and TRBJ1-2, the complete variable domain is DTGVSQNPRHKITKRGQNVTFRCDPISEHNRLYWYRQTLGQGPEFLTYFQNEAQLEKSRLLSDRFSAERPKGSFSTLEIQRTEQGDSAMYLCASNGQGDYGYTFGSGTRLTVV.

This clone has just a few counts. This chain connects TRBV7-4 to TRBJ1-1, with D uncertain. The CDR3 is 13 residues long. Trimming cost V 5 bases and J 1 base, with 8 bases left between them. In germline, CDR1 is SGHVT, CDR2 SQSDAQ. The CDR3 bases are TGTGCCAGCAGCCGACACGGGAACACTGAAGCTTTCTTT. It encodes CASSRHGNTEAFF.

This clone was counted between two and nine times. Additional DNA sequences in this sample encode the identical CDR3. CDR3 sequence (DNA): TGCGCCAGCAGCTTGCCCGCCTACGAGCAGTACTTC. It codes for CASSLPAYEQYF. The rearrangement links TRBV5-1 to TRBJ2-7; D uncertain. CDR3 length: 12 amino acids. Trimming pared 1 base from V and 2 bases from J, leaving 4 bases between. CDR1 SGHRS and CDR2 YFSETQ come from the germline V gene.

This clone appeared a few times. The rearrangement uses TRBV5-1 and TRBJ2-5, with TRBD2 identical over 11 bases. Germline V gene sequence: CDR1 SGHRS, CDR2 YFSETQ. The CDR3 extends over 17 amino acids. J gave up 5 bases and V 3 bases, and 12 bases lay outside the gene matches. DNA of the CDR3: TGCGCCAGCAGCTCCGGTGATAGCGGGGGGGCATGGGAGACCCAGTACTTC. Translating it yields CASSSGDSGGAWETQYF.

The sample holds a few counts of this clone. J is TRBJ1-4 and V is TRBV4-2; D uncertain. CDR1 LGHNA and CDR2 YNFKEQ come from the germline V gene. CDR3 length: 15 amino acids. V was clipped by 4 bases and J by 0 bases, with 9 bases between them. CDR3 protein: CASSRSGTTNEKLFF. The DNA of the CDR3 is TGTGCCAGCAGCCGATCGGGGACAACTAATGAAAAACTGTTTTTT.

This clone was detected only a few times. The V and J genes are TRBV29-1 and TRBJ1-2; D uncertain. Deletions cut 4 bases from V and 4 bases from J, with 16 bases between. This CDR3 has 14 amino acids. The germline V gene has CDR1 SQVTM and CDR2 ANQGSEA. CDR3 DNA: TGCAGCGTTGCGGGTACTCGTACCCCCTATGGCTACACCTTC. Its translation: CSVAGTRTPYGYTF.

This clone was detected only a few times. The gene calls are TRBV4-1 and TRBJ2-5; a weak D match, TRBD2 (6 bases). Germline-derived CDR1 and CDR2 are MGHRA and YSYEKL. V gave up 2 bases and J gave up 4 bases, with 17 bases separating them. This CDR3 spans 16 amino acids. CDR3 amino acids: CASSQPLAGRRETQYF. As DNA, the CDR3 is TGCGCCAGCAGCCAACCCCTTGCGGGGAGGCGAGAGACCCAGTACTTC.

V is TRBV18 and J is TRBJ2-1, with 12 bases matching TRBD2. The CDR3 spans 17 residues. V shed 6 bases, J shed 4 bases, and the junction held 10 bases outside the gene matches. The germline gives CDR1 KGHSH, CDR2 LQKENI. CDR3 amino acids: CASSRITGTSGYNEQFF. CDR3 DNA sequence: TGTGCCAGCTCTCGCATAACCGGGACTAGCGGGTACAATGAGCAGTTCTTC.

The V call is TRBV19, the J call TRBJ2-5; 8 positions agree with TRBD2. Germline lookup yields CDR1 LNHDA and CDR2 SQIVND (reference sequence). The CDR3 extends over 16 amino acids. With 5 bases clipped from V and 4 bases from J, the junction kept 12 bases outside the gene matches. The CDR3 loop reads CASSARGSGGGETQYF. The CDR3 DNA follows: TGTGCCAGTAGTGCCCGGGGGAGCGGGGGAGGAGAGACCCAGTACTTC.

This clone occurred a few times. V is TRBV5-1 and J is TRBJ2-7; D gene ambiguous. Trimming left V 0 bases short and J 5 bases short, with 9 bases between. Germline CDR1 reads SGHRS; CDR2 reads YFSETQ. The CDR3 is 13 amino acids. The CDR3 DNA reads as TGCGCCAGCAGCTTGGAGCCGTTGCACGAGCAGTACTTC. Translated: CASSLEPLHEQYF.

The rearrangement links TRBV2 to TRBJ2-3; TRBD2 matches at 7 bases. Germline CDR1 and CDR2: SNHLY and FYNNEI. V was pared by 8 bases and J by 5 bases, with 10 bases of the junction left unmatched. The CDR3 length is 14 residues. CDR3 sequence: CASPRGRGEDTQYF. CDR3 nucleotide sequence: TGTGCCAGCCCCCGGGGGAGGGGAGAAGATACGCAGTATTTT.

This clone appeared a few times. The gene calls are TRBV5-4 and TRBJ2-7; TRBD2 agrees at 7 bases. Germline values: CDR1 SGHNT, CDR2 YYREEE (reference sequence). The CDR3 is made up of 15 amino acids. After removal of 4 bases from V and 1 base from J, the junction contained 8 bases not matched to a gene. The CDR3 bases are TGTGCCAGCAGCCCCTTTGGGGGGGGTTCCTACGAGCAGTACTTC. It codes for CASSPFGGGSYEQYF.

The genes are TRBV30 and TRBJ2-7; D is possibly TRBD2 (5 bases). The CDR3 totals 10 residues. Germline loops: CDR1 GTSNPN, CDR2 SVGIG (reference sequence). V lost 8 bases and J lost 3, with 8 bases in between. DNA for the CDR3: TGTGCCCACGGACTCTACGAGCAGTACTTC. This codes for CAHGLYEQYF. The full variable domain, rest sourced from reference TRBV30 and TRBJ2-7, is SQTIHQWPATLVQPVGSPLSLECTVEGTSNPNLYWYRQAAGRGLQLLFYSVGIGQISSEVPQNLSASRPQDRQFILSSKKLLLSDSGFYLCAHGLYEQYFGPGTRLTVT.

This clone was picked up a small number of times. The chain couples TRBV5-4 to TRBJ2-7; D might be TRBD1 (6 bases). This CDR3 region has 14 residues. Deletions cut 0 bases from V and 1 base from J, with 8 bases between. Germline lookup yields CDR1 SGHNT and CDR2 YYREEE (reference sequence). The CDR3 DNA is TGTGCCAGCAGCTTGGAAAGGGGGTCCTACGAGCAGTACTTC. Translating it yields CASSLERGSYEQYF.

This clone came up a few times. V gene TRBV23-1 combines with J gene TRBJ1-1, with 7 bases lining up with TRBD1. TRBV23-1 is an open reading frame whose function is uncertain. This CDR3 has 16 residues. The J segment lost 0 bases and the V segment lost 2 bases, leaving 6 bases of the junction unmatched. This CDR3 is CASSQLRQGMNTEAFF. The CDR3 coding sequence is TGCGCCAGCAGTCAACTCCGACAGGGTATGAACACTGAAGCTTTCTTT.

This clone has more than one count but fewer than ten. The V gene is TRBV6-5, the J gene TRBJ1-5, with TRBD1 identical over 7 bases. Trimming cost V 6 bases and J 6 bases; bases outside gene matches: 11. The CDR3 extends over 15 amino acids. The V gene's germline CDR1 is MNHEY and CDR2 SVGAGI. This chain's CDR3 is CASRPDRDGIQPQHF. Here the CDR3 DNA reads TGTGCCAGCAGACCCGACAGGGATGGGATTCAGCCCCAGCATTTT.

The chain combines TRBV6-5 with TRBJ1-2, with 10 bases identical to TRBD1. Germline V CDR1 and CDR2: MNHEY, SVGAGI. The CDR3 runs to 15 residues. The junction had 10 bases not matched to a gene; V was cut back by 4 bases and J by 8 bases. Here the CDR3 DNA reads TGTGCCAGCAGTTTCCCCGGGACAGGGGATGGCGGCTACACCTTC. Translating gives CASSFPGTGDGGYTF.

This clone has only a few counts. The V call is TRBV11-3, the J call TRBJ1-1, with 7 nucleotides matching TRBD1. V lost 3 bases to trimming and J lost 7 bases; unmatched junction nucleotides: 5. Germline CDR1 is SGHNT and CDR2 is YENEEA. The CDR3 runs to 13 residues. This CDR3 is CASSFYRDSEAFF. For the CDR3, the DNA is TGTGCCAGCAGCTTTTACCGGGACAGTGAAGCTTTCTTT.

This clone was recorded a few times. V gene TRBV10-3 combines with J gene TRBJ2-5; D is undetermined. V was clipped by 7 bases and J by 4 bases, with 10 bases between them. CDR1 and CDR2 from the germline V gene are ENHRY and SYGVKD. The CDR3 length is 12 residues. This CDR3 is CAIMGSGETQYF. Written as DNA, the CDR3 is TGTGCCATCATGGGTTCGGGAGAGACCCAGTACTTC.

The chain links TRBV18 to TRBJ2-7; 8 bases are shared with TRBD2. This CDR3 has 15 residues. Per the germline V gene, CDR1 is KGHSH and CDR2 is LQKENI. The trim removed 2 bases at V and 6 bases at J, leaving 9 bases unmatched. The CDR3 DNA follows: TGTGCCAGCTCACCAGCGGCGGGAGGAACCCTCGAGCAGTACTTC. Translating it yields CASSPAAGGTLEQYF. The complete variable domain, with remaining parts taken from reference TRBV18 and TRBJ2-7, reads NAGVMQNPRHLVRRRGQEARLRCSPMKGHSHVYWYRQLPEEGLKFMVYLQKENIIDESGMPKERFSAEFPKEGPSILRIQQVVRGDSAAYFCASSPAAGGTLEQYFGPGTRLTVT.

The gene calls are TRBV14 and TRBJ2-2; 7 positions match TRBD2. This CDR3 region has 16 residues. The V and J ends lost 4 bases and 6 bases, in that order; junction bases with no gene match: 11. Germline loops: CDR1 SGHDN, CDR2 FVKESK. The CDR3 nucleotides are TGTGCCAGCAGCCCGGCTCGCGGGAGTAACGCCGGGGAGCTGTTTTTT. Translated: CASSPARGSNAGELFF.

This clone came up a few times. The CDR3 DNA reads TGTGCCAGCTCAGCGCAAAAAGAGACCCAGTACTTC. It is translated as CASSAQKETQYF. The chain links TRBV18 to TRBJ2-5; D is unclear. This CDR3 region has 12 residues. V dropped 5 bases and J dropped 3 bases, with 7 bases sitting between them. The germline CDR1 and CDR2 sequences are KGHSH and LQKENI. The full variable domain, completed using reference TRBV18 and TRBJ2-5, is NAGVMQNPRHLVRRRGQEARLRCSPMKGHSHVYWYRQLPEEGLKFMVYLQKENIIDESGMPKERFSAEFPKEGPSILRIQQVVRGDSAAYFCASSAQKETQYFGPGTRLLVL.